The present T cell receptor (beta chain) was sequenced within a study of cytomegalovirus exposure and HLA in healthy donors. Study-level information: Most genotyped donors, over 70% of about 360, had Caucasian-associated genetic ancestry.

Study-level points and caveats: It was reported in a later analysis that an Asian-associated ancestry cluster showed fewer N-insertions than the roughly 670-donor mean.

To note about this clone: The target antigen is unknown.

Both 60 Vbeta primers and 13 Jbeta primers went into the PCR. Sequencing used immunoSEQ multiplex PCR; TCRdb keeps in-frame clones, though not all of them. The data contain 110,000 or so clones, 75% to 85% of them seen just once; the ten biggest clones take up approximately 2.2%. The ends were cut back, 1 base at V and 1 base at J, with 11 bases in the middle. The CDR3 consists of 15 residues. The germline V gene encodes CDR1 SGHNT and CDR2 YYREEE (reference sequence). The chain joins TRBV5-4 to TRBJ1-2, with D tentatively TRBD1 (5 bases). The sequencing input was PBMCs. This TCR derives from a man aged 30 to 45 in good health and CMV-seronegative. DNA of the CDR3: TGTGCCAGCAGCTTGTGGCGGGGGGGTAACTATGGCTACACCTTC. Translated, it gives CASSLWRGGNYGYTF.